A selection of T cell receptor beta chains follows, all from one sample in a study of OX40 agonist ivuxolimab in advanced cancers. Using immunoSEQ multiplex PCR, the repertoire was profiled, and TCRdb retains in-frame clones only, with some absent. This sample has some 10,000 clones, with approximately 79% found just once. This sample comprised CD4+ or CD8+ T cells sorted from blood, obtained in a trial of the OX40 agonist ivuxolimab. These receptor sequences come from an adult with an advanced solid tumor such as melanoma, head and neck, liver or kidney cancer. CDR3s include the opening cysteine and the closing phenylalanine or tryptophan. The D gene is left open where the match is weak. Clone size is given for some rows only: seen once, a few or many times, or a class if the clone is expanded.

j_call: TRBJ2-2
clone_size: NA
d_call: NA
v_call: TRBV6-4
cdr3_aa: CASSVGVGELFF
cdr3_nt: TGTGCCAGCAGTGTAGGAGTCGGGGAGCTGTTTTTT

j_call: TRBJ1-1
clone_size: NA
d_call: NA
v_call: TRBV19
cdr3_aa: CASSEATEMNTEAFF
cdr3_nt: TGTGCCAGTAGCGAAGCTACAGAGATGAACACTGAAGCTTTCTTT

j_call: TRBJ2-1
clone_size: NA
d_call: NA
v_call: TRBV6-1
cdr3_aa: CASSTDEPTRGWQFF
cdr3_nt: TGTGCCAGCAGTACGGACGAACCGACACGAGGATGGCAGTTCTTC

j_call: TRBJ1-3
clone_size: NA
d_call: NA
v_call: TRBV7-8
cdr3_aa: CASSFGEQGGGNTIYF
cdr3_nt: TGTGCCAGCAGCTTTGGAGAACAGGGAGGTGGAAACACCATATATTTT

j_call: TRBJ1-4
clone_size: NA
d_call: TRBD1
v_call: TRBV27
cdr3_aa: CASSLLGQGGSEKLFF
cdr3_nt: TGTGCCAGCAGTTTATTAGGACAGGGTGGAAGCGAAAAACTGTTTTTT

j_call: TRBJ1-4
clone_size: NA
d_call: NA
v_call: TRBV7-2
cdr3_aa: CASSLLQGLATNEKLFF
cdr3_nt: TGTGCCAGCAGCCTCCTTCAGGGACTTGCAACTAATGAAAAACTGTTTTTT

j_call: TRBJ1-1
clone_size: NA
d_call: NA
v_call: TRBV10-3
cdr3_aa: CAIKEGNTEAFF
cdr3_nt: TGTGCCATCAAAGAGGGGAACACTGAAGCTTTCTTT

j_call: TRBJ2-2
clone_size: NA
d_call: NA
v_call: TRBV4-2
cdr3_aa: CASSQDLGGSMGELFF
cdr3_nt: TGTGCCAGCAGCCAAGATCTGGGGGGCAGTATGGGGGAGCTGTTTTTT

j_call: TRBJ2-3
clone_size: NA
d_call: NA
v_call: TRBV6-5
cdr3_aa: CASRGGTKDTQYF
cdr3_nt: TGTGCCAGCAGGGGCGGGACCAAGGATACGCAGTATTTT

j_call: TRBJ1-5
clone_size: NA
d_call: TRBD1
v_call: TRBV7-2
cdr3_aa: CASSKGGSQPQHF
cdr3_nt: TGTGCCAGCAGCAAAGGGGGCTCGCAGCCCCAGCATTTT

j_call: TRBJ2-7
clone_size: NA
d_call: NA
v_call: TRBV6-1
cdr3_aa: CASSEGQPARYEQYF
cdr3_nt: TGTGCCAGCAGTGAAGGACAGCCCGCCCGCTACGAGCAGTACTTC

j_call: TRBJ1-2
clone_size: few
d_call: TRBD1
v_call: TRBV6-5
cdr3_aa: CASSYSGAGGTGYTF
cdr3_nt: TGTGCCAGCAGTTACTCGGGCGCAGGGGGAACCGGCTACACCTTC

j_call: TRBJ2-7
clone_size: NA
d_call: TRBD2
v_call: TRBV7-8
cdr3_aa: CASSATSGRTYEQYF
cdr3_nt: TGTGCCAGCAGCGCCACTAGCGGGAGGACCTACGAGCAGTACTTC

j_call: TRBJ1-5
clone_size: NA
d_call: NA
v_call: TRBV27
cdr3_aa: CASSLRQSSNQPQHF
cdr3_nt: TGTGCCAGCAGTTTGAGACAGTCCAGCAATCAGCCCCAGCATTTT

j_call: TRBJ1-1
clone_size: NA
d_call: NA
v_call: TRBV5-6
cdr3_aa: CASSLEAGYPEAFF
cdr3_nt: TGTGCCAGCAGCTTGGAGGCAGGGTATCCTGAAGCTTTCTTT

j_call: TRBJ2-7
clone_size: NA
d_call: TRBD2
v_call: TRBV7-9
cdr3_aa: CASSEGLAGQYF
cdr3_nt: TGTGCCAGCAGCGAAGGACTAGCGGGGCAGTACTTC

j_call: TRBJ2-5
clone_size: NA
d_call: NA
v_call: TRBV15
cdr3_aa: CATTLTQGFEETQYF
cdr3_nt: TGTGCCACCACCCTGACACAGGGTTTCGAGGAGACCCAGTACTTC

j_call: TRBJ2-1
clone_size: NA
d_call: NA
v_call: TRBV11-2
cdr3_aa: CASSLVGDETGLLLNEQFF
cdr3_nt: TGTGCCAGCAGCCTAGTGGGGGACGAGACGGGACTCCTTCTCAATGAGCAGTTCTTC

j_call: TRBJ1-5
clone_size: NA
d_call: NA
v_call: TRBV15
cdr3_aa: CATSSWYSSNQPQHF
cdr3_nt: TGTGCCACCAGCAGTTGGTATTCTAGCAATCAGCCCCAGCATTTT

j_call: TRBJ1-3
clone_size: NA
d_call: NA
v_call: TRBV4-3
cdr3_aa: CASSQEGSGNTIYF
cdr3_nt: TGCGCCAGCAGCCAAGAGGGGTCTGGAAACACCATATATTTT

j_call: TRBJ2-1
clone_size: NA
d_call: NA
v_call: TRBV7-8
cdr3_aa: CASSEYPGGNEQFF
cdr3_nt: TGTGCCAGCAGCGAATACCCCGGGGGCAATGAGCAGTTCTTC

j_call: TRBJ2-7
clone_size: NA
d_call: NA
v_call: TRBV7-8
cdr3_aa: CASSYTFSGSEQYF
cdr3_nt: TGTGCCAGCAGCTATACCTTCTCTGGCTCCGAGCAGTACTTC

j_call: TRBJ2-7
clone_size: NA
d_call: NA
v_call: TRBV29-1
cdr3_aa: CSVEGGPGPPGEQYF
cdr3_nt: TGCAGCGTTGAAGGGGGACCGGGGCCTCCAGGCGAGCAGTACTTC

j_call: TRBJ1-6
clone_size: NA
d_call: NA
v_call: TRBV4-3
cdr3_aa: CASSQGRQDSPLHF
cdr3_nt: TGCGCCAGCAGCCAAGGCCGACAGGATTCACCCCTCCACTTT

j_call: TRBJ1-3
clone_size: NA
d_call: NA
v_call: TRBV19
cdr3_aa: CASSISGGAGNTIYF
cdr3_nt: TGTGCCAGTAGTATATCTGGGGGCGCGGGAAACACCATATATTTT

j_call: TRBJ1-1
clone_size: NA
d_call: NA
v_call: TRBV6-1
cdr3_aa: CASSGGLTEAFF
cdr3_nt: TGTGCCAGCAGTGGGGGGCTCACTGAAGCTTTCTTT

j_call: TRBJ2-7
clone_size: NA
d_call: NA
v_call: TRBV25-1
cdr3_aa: CASSERESSYEQYF
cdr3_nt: TGTGCCAGCAGTGAAAGGGAGAGCTCCTACGAGCAGTACTTC

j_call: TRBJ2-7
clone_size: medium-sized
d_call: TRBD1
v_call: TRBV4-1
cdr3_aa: CASSPSGDRGYEQYF
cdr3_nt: TGCGCCAGCAGCCCCTCCGGGGACAGGGGCTACGAGCAGTACTTC

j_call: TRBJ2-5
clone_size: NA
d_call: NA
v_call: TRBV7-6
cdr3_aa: CASSLAAGRQETQYF
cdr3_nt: TGTGCCAGCAGCTTAGCGGCGGGACGACAAGAGACCCAGTACTTC

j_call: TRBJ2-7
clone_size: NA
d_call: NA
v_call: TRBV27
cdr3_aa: CASSFEGTYEQYF
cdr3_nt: TGTGCCAGCAGTTTCGAGGGAACCTACGAGCAGTACTTC

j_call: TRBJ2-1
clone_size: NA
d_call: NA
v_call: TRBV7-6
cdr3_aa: CASSLWGAGDNEQFF
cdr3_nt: TGTGCCAGCAGCTTATGGGGGGCGGGTGACAATGAGCAGTTCTTC